The 10 T cell receptor beta chains presented below share a single source sample, sequenced in a study of blood T cell repertoires in COVID-19. Assay used: immunoSEQ multiplex PCR; TCRdb lists only in-frame clones, some missing. This table holds some 130,000 clones, 88% found once. Sequenced input: peripheral blood. Receptor source: a man between 45 and 60 years old with acute or convalescent COVID-19.

This chain connects TRBV28 to TRBJ2-1; 9 positions match TRBD1. From germline, CDR1 is MDHEN and CDR2 SYDVKM. With 3 bases clipped from V and 5 bases from J, the junction kept 23 bases outside the gene matches. The CDR3 is 21 residues long. CDR3 DNA: TGTGCCAGCAGTTTGGGATGGCTGGGACAGGGATTCTTCTCAATGGACAATGAGCAGTTCTTC. It translates to CASSLGWLGQGFFSMDNEQFF.

The rearrangement joins TRBV28 to TRBJ2-7, with 8 bases that match TRBD1. This CDR3 region has 14 residues. Trimming cost V 6 bases and J 5 bases; bases outside gene matches: 9. Germline lookup yields CDR1 MDHEN and CDR2 SYDVKM. In DNA, the CDR3 is TGTGCCAGCAGCCTAAGACAGGGGATTCACGAGCAGTACTTC. Its protein product is CASSLRQGIHEQYF.

The CDR3 loop is CASSTGTATNEKLFF. The CDR3 DNA is TGTGCCAGTAGCACCGGGACAGCAACTAATGAAAAACTGTTTTTT. J is TRBJ1-4 and V is TRBV19, with 7 bases identical to TRBD1. The CDR3 is made up of 15 amino acids. Germline V gene sequence: CDR1 LNHDA, CDR2 SQIVND (reference sequence). Trimming cost V 6 bases and J 0 bases; bases outside gene matches: 4.

V and J are TRBV6-4 and TRBJ1-1; no reliable D call. V lost 11 bases and J 1 base, leaving 26 bases between the germline ends. The CDR3 extends over 17 amino acids. Germline loops: CDR1 MRHNA, CDR2 SNTAGT. Here the CDR3 reads CAGLGEEFLISNTEAFF. The CDR3 coding sequence is TGTGCCGGCCTAGGAGAGGAGTTCCTAATCTCGAACACTGAAGCTTTCTTT.

The chain joins TRBV9 to TRBJ1-2; weak D call: TRBD1 (6 bases). Germline loops: CDR1 SGDLS, CDR2 YYNGEE. The CDR3 extends over 14 amino acids. V was clipped by 4 bases and J by 0 bases, with 10 bases between them. The CDR3 DNA follows: TGTGCCAGCAGCCCACAGGGACCTAACTATGGCTACACCTTC. Amino acids: CASSPQGPNYGYTF.

On this clone itself: This same CDR3 is encoded by further DNA sequences in the sample. This rearrangement joins TRBV27 to TRBJ2-3; D may be TRBD1 (5 bases). Germline V gene data show CDR1 as MNHEY and CDR2 as SMNVEV (reference sequence). Between the trimmed V and J ends, which lost 3 bases and 5 bases, there was a span of 12 bases. The length of the CDR3 is 14 residues. The CDR3 region has the DNA TGTGCCAGCAGTTTGGGGCAGGGCGGAGATACGCAGTATTTT. It specifies CASSLGQGGDTQYF.

To note about this clone: One junction end does not reproduce the germline sequence, and a read error may be involved. The chain joins TRBV7-7 to TRBJ2-5, with 10 bases identical to TRBD1. The V gene's germline CDR1 is SSHAT and CDR2 FNYEAQ (reference sequence). The CDR3 runs to 15 residues. The CDR3 DNA is TGTGCTAGCAGCTTGGGACAGGGGTTGGGGGAGACCCAGTACTTC. Translating gives CASSLGQGLGETQYF.

This clone was observed a single time. The CDR3 DNA reads as TGTGCCAGCAGCTTGCGGACAGGGAGCAATCAGCCCCAGCATTTT. It translates to CASSLRTGSNQPQHF. The chain recombines TRBV5-6 with TRBJ1-5; 8 bases match TRBD1. This CDR3 is 15 amino acids long. J gave up 1 base and V 1 base, and 1 base lay outside the gene matches. The germline V gene has CDR1 SGHDT and CDR2 YYEEEE.

To note about this clone: The same CDR3 is also encoded by other DNA sequences in this sample. The rearrangement uses TRBV5-1 and TRBJ2-5, with 11 bases matching TRBD1. J lost 3 bases, V lost 3 bases, and 4 bases had no gene match. The CDR3 consists of 15 residues. Germline CDR1 is SGHRS and CDR2 is YFSETQ. The CDR3 reads CASSSGTGGEETQYF. The CDR3 region has the DNA TGCGCCAGCAGCTCCGGGACAGGGGGAGAAGAGACCCAGTACTTC. Full variable domain (remainder filled in from reference TRBV5-1 and TRBJ2-5): KAGVTQTPRYLIKTRGQQVTLSCSPISGHRSVSWYQQTPGQGLQFLFEYFSETQRNKGNFPGRFSGRQFSNSRSEMNVSTLELGDSALYLCASSSGTGGEETQYFGPGTRLLVL.

This sequence joins TRBV6-6 and TRBJ1-1; 9 bases map to TRBD1. There are 15 residues in the CDR3. V trimming: 7 bases; J trimming: 0 bases; junction bases outside the gene matches: 6. Looked up from germline, CDR1 is MNHNY and CDR2 is SVGAGI (reference sequence). The CDR3 loop is CASTLGQGMNTEAFF. The CDR3 region has the DNA TGTGCCAGCACCTTGGGACAGGGAATGAACACTGAAGCTTTCTTT.